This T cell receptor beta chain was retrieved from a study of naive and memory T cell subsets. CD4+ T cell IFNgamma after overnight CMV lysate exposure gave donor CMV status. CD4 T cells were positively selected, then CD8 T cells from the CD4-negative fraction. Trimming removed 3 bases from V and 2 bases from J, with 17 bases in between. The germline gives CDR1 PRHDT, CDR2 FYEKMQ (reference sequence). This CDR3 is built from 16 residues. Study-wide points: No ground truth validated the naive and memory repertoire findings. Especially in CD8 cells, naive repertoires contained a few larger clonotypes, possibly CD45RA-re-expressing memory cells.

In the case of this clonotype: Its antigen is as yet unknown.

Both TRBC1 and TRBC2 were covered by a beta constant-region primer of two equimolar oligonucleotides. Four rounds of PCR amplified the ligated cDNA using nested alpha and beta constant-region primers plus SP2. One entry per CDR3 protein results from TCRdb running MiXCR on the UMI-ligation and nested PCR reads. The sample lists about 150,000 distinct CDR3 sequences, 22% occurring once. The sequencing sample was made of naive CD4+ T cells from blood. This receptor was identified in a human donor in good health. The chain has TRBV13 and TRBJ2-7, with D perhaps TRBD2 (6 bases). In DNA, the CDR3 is TGTGCCAGCAGCTTCCTCCGGGACTCCCGAACCTACGAGCAGTACTTC. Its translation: CASSFLRDSRTYEQYF.